What follows are 8 T cell receptor beta chains derived from one specimen sequenced in a study of T cell changes during pregnancy in multiple sclerosis. The protocol was immunoSEQ multiplex PCR, while the TCRdb copy is restricted to in-frame clones and leaves out a portion. The sample consists of 30,000 or so clones, roughly nine tenths of them appearing once. This sample comprised CD4+ T cells from peripheral blood mononuclear cells, obtained in the second trimester of pregnancy. All receptors come from a female donor in good health, enrolled as a control in a pregnancy study.

The V call is TRBV7-2, the J call TRBJ2-1; TRBD2 aligns across 9 bases. The CDR3 totals 16 residues. V lost 2 bases to trimming and J lost 8 bases; unmatched junction nucleotides: 10. CDR1 SGHTA and CDR2 FQGNSA come from the germline V gene. In DNA, the CDR3 is TGTGCCAGCAGCTTACCGCGGGGGGGCCTTTCAGATGAGCAGTTCTTC. This encodes CASSLPRGGLSDEQFF.

The chain links TRBV5-1 to TRBJ2-7; 8 nucleotides agree with TRBD2. Looked up from germline, CDR1 is SGHRS and CDR2 is YFSETQ. V gave up 5 bases and J gave up 7 bases; unmatched junction bases: 11. The CDR3 totals 14 residues. DNA for the CDR3: TGCGCCAGCAGAATGGAGCGGGGGAGCTTGGAGCAGTACTTC. This codes for CASRMERGSLEQYF.

V and J are TRBV15 and TRBJ2-1; D perhaps matches TRBD2 (6 bases). This CDR3 has 16 residues. V lost 1 base to trimming and J lost 9 bases, with 19 bases between them. Germline loops: CDR1 LNHNV, CDR2 YYDKDF (reference sequence). CDR3: CATSRVGGYGKGEQFF. Written as DNA, the CDR3 is TGTGCCACCAGCAGAGTCGGGGGTTACGGGAAGGGTGAGCAGTTCTTC.

The rearrangement uses TRBV29-1 and TRBJ2-7, with TRBD2 matching over 10 bases. The trim removed 6 bases at V and 4 bases at J, leaving 15 bases unmatched. The germline CDR1 and CDR2 sequences are SQVTM and ANQGSEA. The CDR3 contains 16 residues. CDR3 region: CSVGGLAAHPYYEQYF. The CDR3 DNA is TGCAGCGTCGGTGGACTAGCGGCCCACCCATATTACGAGCAGTACTTC.

J is TRBJ2-2 and V is TRBV18; possibly TRBD2 for D (6 bases). In germline, CDR1 is KGHSH, CDR2 LQKENI. This CDR3 is built from 15 residues. V was pared by 2 bases and J by 4 bases, with 11 bases between. As DNA, the CDR3 is TGTGCCAGCTCACCAAGACTAGGTATCACCGGGGAGCTGTTTTTT. It specifies CASSPRLGITGELFF.

This sequence joins TRBV5-5 and TRBJ2-1; D perhaps matches TRBD1 (5 bases). Germline CDR1 reads SGHKS; CDR2 reads YYEKEE (reference sequence). V gave up 1 base and J gave up 4 bases, with 9 bases separating them. The CDR3 totals 14 residues. CDR3 sequence: CASSLRGPYNEQFF. CDR3 bases: TGTGCCAGCAGCTTGAGGGGTCCTTACAATGAGCAGTTCTTC.

The chain uses TRBV4-1 and TRBJ2-6; 9 bases agree with TRBD2. CDR1 is MGHRA, CDR2 YSYEKL, per germline. The length of the CDR3 is 19 residues. V lost 3 bases and J lost 0; bases outside the gene matches: 9. CDR3 sequence: CASSHRPSGELSGANVLTF. The CDR3 coding sequence is TGCGCCAGCAGCCACCGCCCTAGCGGGGAACTCTCTGGGGCCAACGTCCTGACTTTC.

The count of this clone is one. The rearrangement links TRBV5-1 to TRBJ2-5; 7 nucleotides align to TRBD1. Germline CDR1 reads SGHRS; CDR2 reads YFSETQ. After removal of 4 bases from V and 4 bases from J, the junction contained 4 bases not matched to a gene. CDR3 length equals 13 residues. The CDR3 coding sequence is TGCGCCAGCAGCACCGACAGGGCAGAGACCCAGTACTTC. Residues: CASSTDRAETQYF.